This T cell receptor beta chain was observed in a study of blood T cell repertoires in COVID-19. Study context: Collection of acute and convalescent COVID-19 samples took place in the United States, Italy and Spain. T cells, B-cell-depleted T cells, or PBMCs supplied cDNA or gDNA.

In the original workflow: Using reference gene primer amplification, nucleated cell counts were estimated. Repertoires were generated with immunoSEQ multiplex PCR, while TCRdb's copy carries only in-frame clones and drops some. That table is the source of V, J and clone size, and D and trimming were worked out from the DNA. The profile shows some 220,000 clones, around four fifths of them singletons. Germline CDR1 and CDR2: LGHDT and YNNKEL (reference sequence). The CDR3 is 17 residues long. The ends lost 3 bases at V and 4 bases at J; junction bases unmatched: 10. Material for sequencing was peripheral blood. This TCR came from a woman aged 55 to 70 with active or convalescent COVID-19. V gene TRBV3-1 (or the pseudogene TRBV3-2) combines with J gene TRBJ1-5; 9 bases match TRBD1. The CDR3 nucleotides are TGTGCCAGCAGCCAGTACTCCGCCGGGACAGGGAATCAGCCCCAGCATTTT. Translated: CASSQYSAGTGNQPQHF.